This TCR beta chain was retrieved from a study of blood T cell repertoires in COVID-19. Study summary: Material from acute and convalescent COVID-19 was sourced from the United States, Italy and Spain. The analysed material was cDNA or gDNA that came from T cells, B-cell-depleted T cells, or PBMCs.

The cohort comprised adults aged roughly 18 to 95 years residing in about two dozen US areas. Cohorts were assigned according to the clinical history that participants reported. The assay was immunoSEQ multiplex PCR, and TCRdb's table has in-frame clones only and misses some. In the table there are hundreds of thousands of clones, about nine tenths of which are singletons. Germline-derived CDR1 and CDR2 are MGHRA and YSYEKL. CDR3 size: 15 residues. Trimming removed 4 bases from V and 4 bases from J, with 17 bases in between. This chain links TRBV4-1 with TRBJ2-7, with a tentative D call TRBD2 (7 bases). This clonotype was sampled from a man younger than 35 who had recovered from COVID-19. The specimen sequenced was PBMCs or T cells enriched from blood (not recorded which). The CDR3, as DNA: TGCGCCAGCAGCCGTGGGGAGGGGGGATTTTACGAGCAGTACTTC. This gives the protein CASSRGEGGFYEQYF.